This is a list of T cell receptor beta chains from one sample in a study of T-cell memory formation after mild COVID-19. One entry per CDR3 protein, called by TCRdb with MiXCR from the 5' RACE reads. Of tens of thousands of distinct CDR3 sequences in the sample, under 7.5% are singletons; the top ten hold approximately 1.5%. The sequenced sample consisted of PBMCs or a T cell subset sorted from them (not recorded which). The source of these receptors is a man in his late teens or twenties who had mild COVID-19 (a few samples of this study predate the infection). Cell type and time point are not known. CDR3s include the opening cysteine and the closing phenylalanine or tryptophan. A D gene is named only where the DNA matches it firmly. Size values are once, few and many counts, or a class for expanded clones, and some rows have none.

>-|13|-|TRBV5-1|TRBJ2-1
TGCGCCAGCAGCTTGGACCCCAACAATGAGCAGTTCTTC
CASSLDPNNEQFF
>many|13|TRBD1|TRBV7-9|TRBJ1-1
TGTGCCAGCAGCACCCGACAGGGCAGCCAAGCTTTCTTT
CASSTRQGSQAFF
>-|18|-|TRBV10-3|TRBJ1-2
TGTGCCATCAGTGAGTCCATGGGGGGTTCGTTAGCTAACTATGGCTACACCTTC
CAISESMGGSLANYGYTF
>few|13|-|TRBV9|TRBJ2-5
TGTGCCAGCAGTATCGGCAGCGAAGAGACCCAGTACTTC
CASSIGSEETQYF
>medium-sized|13|-|TRBV3-1|TRBJ2-3
TGTGCCAGCAGCCAATTCGTCGGCAATACGCAGTATTTT
CASSQFVGNTQYF
>-|11|TRBD1|TRBV24-1|TRBJ2-7
TGTGCCACCATACAGGGGTACGAGCAGTACTTC
CATIQGYEQYF
>many|13|-|TRBV29-1|TRBJ2-3
TGCAGCGCTGGGACGCCTAGCACAGATACGCAGTATTTT
CSAGTPSTDTQYF
>many|15|TRBD1|TRBV7-3|TRBJ2-1
TGTGCCAGCAGCTTAATGGGACAGGGCGGGAATGAGCAGTTCTTC
CASSLMGQGGNEQFF
>many|17|-|TRBV5-1|TRBJ2-3
TGCGCCAGCAGCCTCCGGATGACGGGGCCTAGCACAGATACGCAGTATTTT
CASSLRMTGPSTDTQYF
>many|17|-|TRBV4-1|TRBJ2-7
TGCGCCAGCAGCCAAGATATTGAGGGGGGTTTCACCTACGAGCAGTACTTC
CASSQDIEGGFTYEQYF
>-|13|-|TRBV20-1|TRBJ2-5
TGCAGTGCTCCGACTAGAAGTCTAGAGACCCAGTACTTC
CSAPTRSLETQYF
>few|8|-|TRBV20-1|TRBJ1-2
TGCAGTGCGCGTGGCTACACCTTC
CSARGYTF
>many|13|-|TRBV10-3|TRBJ1-1
TGTGCCATCGGGGGGGTTAGAAACACTGAAGCTTTCTTT
CAIGGVRNTEAFF
>-|13|TRBD1|TRBV20-1|TRBJ1-3
TGCAGTGCAGGACAGGCATCTGGAAACACCATATATTTT
CSAGQASGNTIYF
>-|12|-|TRBV6-2/TRBV6-3|TRBJ2-2
TGTGCCAGCAGAGACCACCCCGGGGAGCTGTTTTTT
CASRDHPGELFF
>-|15|TRBD2|TRBV5-1|TRBJ2-1
TGCGCCAGCAGTCTGGGCGGGGGGGCCATCAATGAGCAGTTCTTC
CASSLGGGAINEQFF
>-|13|-|TRBV18|TRBJ1-2
TGTGCCAGCTCACCGGGGACGGCATGGGGCTACACCTTC
CASSPGTAWGYTF
>many|14|TRBD2|TRBV12-3/TRBV12-4|TRBJ2-3
TGTGCCAGCAGTTCGGGACTACGCGCGGATACGCAGTATTTT
CASSSGLRADTQYF
>few|14|-|TRBV2|TRBJ2-1
TGTGCCAGCAGTGCGGGGGAGCTCTACAATGAGCAGTTCTTC
CASSAGELYNEQFF
>many|13|-|TRBV7-9|TRBJ1-1
TGTGCCAGCAGCAGCGGTTGGGACACTGAAGCTTTCTTT
CASSSGWDTEAFF
>few|14|TRBD2|TRBV12-3/TRBV12-4|TRBJ2-2
TGTGCCAGCAGGAATAGCGGGGGGTCCGGGGAGCTGTTTTTT
CASRNSGGSGELFF
>-|14|-|TRBV11-2|TRBJ2-1
TGTGCCAGCAGCTCTCCTCGGGGGCCGAGGGGGCAGTTCTTC
CASSSPRGPRGQFF
>few|12|-|TRBV24-1|TRBJ2-1
TGTGCCACCAGTCAATCCTACAATGAGCAGTTCTTC
CATSQSYNEQFF
>many|11|-|TRBV7-9|TRBJ2-1
TGTGCCAGCAGCGGGTACAATGAGCAGTTCTTC
CASSGYNEQFF
>few|13|-|TRBV12-3/TRBV12-4|TRBJ2-5
TGTGCCAGCAATACAGGGAACCAAGAGACCCAGTACTTC
CASNTGNQETQYF
>many|15|-|TRBV5-1|TRBJ2-3
TGCGCCAGCAGCTTGGGAAGTGGTTCCACAGATACGCAGTATTTT
CASSLGSGSTDTQYF
>many|14|TRBD1|TRBV6-6|TRBJ2-7
TGTGCCAGCAGGGCAACGGGACAGAACTACGAGCAGTACTTC
CASRATGQNYEQYF
>many|14|-|TRBV28|TRBJ2-2
TGTGCCAGCAGTCCACCGGGGCATGCCGGGGAGCTGTTTTTT
CASSPPGHAGELFF
>medium-sized|17|-|TRBV6-5|TRBJ2-2
TGTGCCAGCAGTTACTCCCCCAGGGGTGCGGACACCGGGGAGCTGTTTTTT
CASSYSPRGADTGELFF
>many|13|-|TRBV7-3|TRBJ2-3
TGTGCCAGCAGCCCCGGAAGCTCTGGTACGCAGTATTTT
CASSPGSSGTQYF
>many|14|-|TRBV20-1|TRBJ2-5
TGCAGTGCTAGTGAGCTGGCAGAGAAAGAGACCCAGTACTTC
CSASELAEKETQYF
>-|16|-|TRBV5-1|TRBJ2-3
TGCGCCAGCAGCTTGGGGGGAATGACTAGCACAGATACGCAGTATTTT
CASSLGGMTSTDTQYF
>-|12|-|TRBV12-3/TRBV12-4|TRBJ1-1
TGTGCCAGCTCCTGGGGGCGGACTGAAGCTTTCTTT
CASSWGRTEAFF
>many|14|-|TRBV7-2|TRBJ2-2
TGTGCCAGCAGCTTATCGGTGGGCACCGGGGAGCTGTTTTTT
CASSLSVGTGELFF
>many|13|TRBD1|TRBV30|TRBJ2-4
TGTGCCTGGAGTGCAGGGGGCAGGGACATTCAGTACTTC
CAWSAGGRDIQYF
>few|13|TRBD2|TRBV6-5|TRBJ2-7
TGTGCCAGCAGTTACGTTGGGGGGGACGAGCAGTACTTC
CASSYVGGDEQYF
>few|14|TRBD1|TRBV9|TRBJ2-5
TGTGCCAGCAGCGTAGACAGGGGGCGAGAGACCCAGTACTTC
CASSVDRGRETQYF
>many|14|-|TRBV3-1|TRBJ1-4
TGTGCCAGCAGCCAAAACAGTAACAGTGAAAAACTGTTTTTT
CASSQNSNSEKLFF
>many|15|-|TRBV5-1|TRBJ2-5
TGCGCCAGCAGCCCGGGGGCAGGGGCTTGGGAGACCCAGTACTTC
CASSPGAGAWETQYF
>few|14|-|TRBV24-1|TRBJ2-3
TGTGCCAGCTCAGAGGGGCCGAACGGGGATACGCAGTATTTT
CASSEGPNGDTQYF
>many|13|TRBD1|TRBV7-2|TRBJ2-1
TGTGCCAGCAGCTTAGGGACAGGGGATCTCCAGTTCTTC
CASSLGTGDLQFF
>few|15|-|TRBV3-1|TRBJ1-2
TGTGCCAGCAGCCAATACAAGGGGGGGACCTATGGCTACACCTTC
CASSQYKGGTYGYTF
>few|14|-|TRBV7-2|TRBJ2-7
TGTGCCAGCACCGGAGGGGACACCATGAAAGAGCAGTACTTC
CASTGGDTMKEQYF
>few|12|-|TRBV18|TRBJ2-3
TGTGCCAGCTCACCTCTGCGAGATACGCAGTATTTT
CASSPLRDTQYF
>-|15|-|TRBV7-6|TRBJ2-2
TGTGCCAGCAGCGACGCACCGGTGAACACCGGGGAGCTGTTTTTT
CASSDAPVNTGELFF
>few|15|-|TRBV5-4|TRBJ2-6
TGTGCCAGTTACTTTATGAGCTCTGGGGCCAACGTCCTGACTTTC
CASYFMSSGANVLTF
>few|12|TRBD1|TRBV13|TRBJ1-2
TGTGCCAGCAGCTCCCGGACAGGAGGCTACACCTTC
CASSSRTGGYTF
>many|15|TRBD1|TRBV7-9|TRBJ1-6
TGTGCCAGCAGCTCCGGGACAGGGGATCCTTCACCCCTCCACTTT
CASSSGTGDPSPLHF
>-|14|TRBD1|TRBV20-1|TRBJ2-5
TGCAGTGCTAAGCGGACAGGGGGTTTTGAGACCCAGTACTTC
CSAKRTGGFETQYF
>-|16|-|TRBV7-9|TRBJ2-1
TGTGCCAGCAGCTTAGAGGGGGGGACAGCCTACAATGAGCAGTTCTTC
CASSLEGGTAYNEQFF
>-|15|TRBD1|TRBV6-5|TRBJ1-3
TGTGCCAGCAGTAGTGGGACAGGGGTCGGGAACACCATATATTTT
CASSSGTGVGNTIYF
>few|14|TRBD2|TRBV20-1|TRBJ2-5
TGCAGTGCCCTCGGGGGGGGCGACGGTGAGACCCAGTACTTC
CSALGGGDGETQYF
>many|16|TRBD2|TRBV20-1|TRBJ2-2
TGCAGTGCTAGCGGCCCGGGACTAGGCAACACCGGGGAGCTGTTTTTT
CSASGPGLGNTGELFF
>many|12|TRBD2|TRBV6-1|TRBJ2-1
TGTGCCAGCGGACTAGCTCAATATGAGCAGTTCTTC
CASGLAQYEQFF